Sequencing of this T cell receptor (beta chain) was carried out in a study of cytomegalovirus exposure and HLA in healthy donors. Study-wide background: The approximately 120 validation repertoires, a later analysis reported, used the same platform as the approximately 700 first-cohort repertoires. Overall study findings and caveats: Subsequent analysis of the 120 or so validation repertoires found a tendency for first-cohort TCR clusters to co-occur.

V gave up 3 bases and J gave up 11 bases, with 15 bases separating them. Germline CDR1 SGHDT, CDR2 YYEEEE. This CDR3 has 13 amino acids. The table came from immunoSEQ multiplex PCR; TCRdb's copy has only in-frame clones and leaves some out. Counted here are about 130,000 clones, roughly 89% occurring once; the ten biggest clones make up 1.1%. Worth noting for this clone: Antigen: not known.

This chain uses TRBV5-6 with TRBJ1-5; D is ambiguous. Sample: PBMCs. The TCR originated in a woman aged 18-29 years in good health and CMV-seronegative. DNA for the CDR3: TGTGCCAGCAGCTCGACATTGAGAGAGTCCCAGCATTTT. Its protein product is CASSSTLRESQHF.